The 14 T cell receptor beta chains listed next were all sequenced from one sample in a study of blood T cell repertoires in COVID-19. Using immunoSEQ multiplex PCR, the repertoire was profiled, and TCRdb retains in-frame clones only, with some absent. The sample lists 110,000 to 150,000 clones, 70% to 85% occurring once. The material sequenced was PBMCs or T cells enriched from blood (not recorded which). Every receptor here comes from a woman in her late teens or twenties who had been exposed to COVID-19.

CDR3 sequence reads: CASSLTSGKGYEQYF. The DNA of the CDR3 is TGCGCCAGCAGCTTGACTAGCGGGAAAGGGTACGAGCAGTACTTC. The chain has TRBV5-1 and TRBJ2-7; 10 positions match TRBD2. The CDR3 runs 15 residues. Germline lookup yields CDR1 SGHRS and CDR2 YFSETQ. The ends lost 1 base at V and 4 bases at J; junction bases unmatched: 5.

The chain carries TRBV27 and TRBJ2-2; a weak D match, TRBD2 (5 bases). The CDR3 covers 15 residues. Germline lookup yields CDR1 MNHEY and CDR2 SMNVEV (reference sequence). V was cut by 6 bases and J by 6 bases, with 17 bases left in between. CDR3 bases: TGTGCCAGCAGCTCATGGCTAGCCGGGCCCGGGGAGCTGTTTTTT. Its protein is CASSSWLAGPGELFF.

The chain has TRBV27 and TRBJ2-7; 8 bases fit TRBD1. The CDR3 runs 13 residues. The V gene end was trimmed by 5 bases and the J gene end by 5 bases; junction bases not matched to a gene: 5. Germline V gene data show CDR1 as MNHEY and CDR2 as SMNVEV (reference sequence). DNA for the CDR3: TGTGCCAGCAGTCTATACAGGGGGGACGAGCAGTACTTC. Translation: CASSLYRGDEQYF.

The table lists this clone with a few counts. This sequence joins TRBV15 and TRBJ1-5; 7 bases match TRBD1. This CDR3 is 16 amino acids long. The germline CDR1 and CDR2 sequences are LNHNV and YYDKDF (reference sequence). V was clipped by 0 bases and J by 1 base; unmatched bases: 3. CDR3 DNA sequence: TGTGCCACCAGCAGAGATGACAGGGTAAGCAATCAGCCCCAGCATTTT. It encodes CATSRDDRVSNQPQHF.

This chain joins TRBV10-3 and TRBJ2-1, with 15 bases matching TRBD2. The trim removed 2 bases at V and 7 bases at J, leaving 3 bases unmatched. Per the germline V gene, CDR1 is ENHRY and CDR2 is SYGVKD. The CDR3 totals 16 residues. CDR3: CAISEVGTSGRNEQFF. The DNA of the CDR3 is TGTGCCATCAGTGAGGTGGGGACTAGCGGGAGGAATGAGCAGTTCTTC.

The rearrangement uses TRBV11-2 and TRBJ1-4; D uncertain. Germline CDR1 reads SGHAT; CDR2 reads FQNNGV. CDR3 length equals 14 residues. Trimming left V 3 bases short and J 4 bases short, with 9 bases between. The DNA of the CDR3 is TGTGCCAGCAGCTTGGATAGCCTTAATGAAAAACTGTTTTTT. This sequence encodes CASSLDSLNEKLFF.

V usage is TRBV27 and J usage is TRBJ2-1; tentatively, D is TRBD2 (5 bases). Trimming pared 6 bases from V and 0 bases from J, leaving 18 bases between. This CDR3 is built from 17 residues. The germline gives CDR1 MNHEY, CDR2 SMNVEV (reference sequence). This CDR3 reads CASSARGSVNSYNEQFF. CDR3 bases: TGTGCCAGCAGCGCGAGAGGGAGCGTGAACTCCTACAATGAGCAGTTCTTC.

The chain combines TRBV30 with TRBJ2-7; 7 nucleotides align to TRBD1. The CDR3 is 14 amino acids. The V gene end was trimmed by 2 bases and the J gene end by 4 bases; junction bases not matched to a gene: 8. Germline V gives CDR1 GTSNPN, CDR2 SVGIG (reference sequence). The DNA for the CDR3 is TGTGCCTGGAGTCGACAGGGACAAGCTTACGAGCAGTACTTC. This encodes CAWSRQGQAYEQYF.

The chain links TRBV30 to TRBJ1-2; D gene ambiguous. The CDR3 is made up of 15 amino acids. CDR1 is GTSNPN and CDR2 is SVGIG in the germline V gene (reference sequence). The V end was cut by 0 bases, the J end by 5 bases, with 16 bases between. DNA for the CDR3: TGTGCCTGGAGTGTACAGATAGGCTCGAGATATGGCTACACCTTC. It translates to CAWSVQIGSRYGYTF.

The rearrangement uses TRBV6-5 and TRBJ1-2, with D maybe TRBD1 (5 bases). Per germline, CDR1 MNHEY and CDR2 SVGAGI. V lost 6 bases and J 9 bases, leaving 11 bases between the germline ends. This CDR3 spans 11 amino acids. The CDR3 region is CASSQGLRYTF. The CDR3 coding sequence is TGTGCCAGCAGCCAGGGACTTCGCTACACCTTC.

In its sample, this clone was seen once. The CDR3, as DNA: TGTGCCAGCTCACCACCCGGGACAGGGCCCCTGGGAACTGAAGCTTTCTTT. This gives the protein CASSPPGTGPLGTEAFF. The chain links TRBV18 to TRBJ1-1, with 9 positions matching TRBD1. The CDR3 loop spans 17 amino acids. CDR1 and CDR2 (germline): KGHSH, LQKENI. V was pared by 0 bases and J by 5 bases, with 10 bases of the junction left unmatched.

The CDR3 reads CASSEKTDSGNTIYF. DNA for the CDR3: TGTGCCAGCAGTGAAAAGACAGACTCTGGAAACACCATATATTTT. This sequence joins TRBV6-1 and TRBJ1-3; a weak D match, TRBD1 (5 bases). The CDR3 runs to 15 residues. V was clipped by 2 bases and J by 0 bases, with 8 bases between them. Germline V gene lookup returns CDR1 MNHNS and CDR2 SASEGT.

This clone turned up a few times. This chain joins TRBV5-1 and TRBJ2-1; 8 bases align to TRBD1. Germline lookup yields CDR1 SGHRS and CDR2 YFSETQ. V was clipped by 0 bases and J by 7 bases; unmatched bases: 15. The CDR3 runs 18 residues. CDR3 sequence reads: CASSLGLDGQGASNEQFF. The CDR3 nucleotides are TGCGCCAGCAGCTTGGGGCTAGACGGGCAGGGGGCGAGTAATGAGCAGTTCTTC.

The chain employs TRBV12-3 or TRBV12-4 and TRBJ2-7, with a possible D match to TRBD1 (6 bases). The CDR3 is 13 amino acids. Between the trimmed V and J ends, which lost 1 base and 6 bases, there was a span of 10 bases. CDR3 residues: CASSLDWGREQYF. CDR3 nucleotide sequence: TGTGCCAGCAGTTTAGACTGGGGGCGCGAGCAGTACTTC.